The clone carrying this TCR beta chain showed up many times. The antigen is undetermined. The CDR3 sequence is 15 residues long. Repertoires were generated with immunoSEQ multiplex PCR, while TCRdb's copy carries only in-frame clones and drops some. The repertoire holds around 120,000 clones, about 79% seen once, with around a quarter in the top ten. This sample stems from a study of T cell responses to AZD1222 COVID-19 vaccine. Overall study findings and caveats: Among vaccine-associated CD4 TCRs, coverage spanned spike, with dominance at 160-218 and 743-854.

Sequenced here: peripheral blood, sampled 28 days after the second AZD1222 dose. The rearrangement joins TRBV21-1 to TRBJ1-6. TRBV21-1 has pseudogene status. The sequence was collected from an adult who received the AZD1222 COVID-19 vaccine. CDR3 coding DNA: TGTGCCAGCAGCAATCCCGGGACGGGGCATTCACCCCTCCACTTT. This translates into CASSNPGTGHSPLHF.